This TCR beta chain was captured in a study of human CD8 memory T cell subsets. The TCR beta sequencing libraries came from UMI-labeled 5' RACE. After re-calling the 5' RACE reads, TCRdb lists one entry per CDR3 protein, DNA absent. This sample's clone table lists roughly 4,000 distinct CDR3 sequences. This CDR3 spans 14 amino acids. The germline CDR1 and CDR2 sequences are DFQATT and SNEGSKA (reference sequence). The source is a human donor in good health. The V and J genes are TRBV20-1 and TRBJ1-1. Sequenced sample: CD8+ T cells from PBMCs. CDR3 sequence reads: CSALPSDRNTEAFF.